This TCR beta chain was observed in a study of blood T cell repertoires in COVID-19. This CDR3 region has 14 residues. Germline V CDR1 and CDR2: SNHLY, FYNNEI. Trimming took 4 bases from V and 7 from J; bases not matched to a gene: 8. TCRdb's table, derived via immunoSEQ multiplex PCR, lists solely in-frame clones and lacks some. The sample contains about 200,000 clones, roughly 86% of which appear only once. This clone was seen just once. The sample taken for sequencing was peripheral blood. The genes are TRBV2 and TRBJ1-2, with TRBD1 matching 8 bases. This TCR was recovered from a man aged 18-30 years with active or convalescent COVID-19. This CDR3 is CASSVLTGTGGYTF. In DNA, the CDR3 is TGTGCCAGCAGTGTTCTCACCGGGACAGGTGGCTACACCTTC.